The T cell receptor beta chain under discussion was sequenced for a study of shared clonotypes between healthy human individuals. Profiling relied on immunoSEQ multiplex PCR, and the TCRdb table lists in-frame clones only, not all of them. The profile shows about 2 million clones, about 95% of them singletons. Terminally differentiated effector memory CD45RA+ cells were left out of the naive CD8 fraction, which was CD45RO-negative and positively selected for CCR7. This clone showed up just once. Germline-derived CDR1 and CDR2 are SGHRS and YFSETQ. Trimming pared 0 bases from V and 2 bases from J, leaving 4 bases between. The CDR3 has 13 amino acids.

Sequenced input: naive CD8+ T cells sorted from blood. V and J are TRBV5-1 and TRBJ2-3, with D uncertain. This clonotype was obtained from a man aged 18 to 35 in good health. The CDR3 loop reads CASSLAPTDTQYF. The DNA for the CDR3 is TGCGCCAGCAGCTTGGCTCCCACAGATACGCAGTATTTT.